The sequence of this T cell receptor (beta chain) was determined in a study of cytomegalovirus exposure and HLA in healthy donors. Study-wide points: In a later analysis, productive TCRs from donors in an Asian-associated ancestry cluster reportedly carried fewer N-insertions than the cohort mean. The authors enumerated under 200 TCR beta chains as linked to cytomegalovirus. When presence/absence was analysed, sequencing depth was taken to be roughly uniform across donors. Reported findings show TCR beta sequences accurately forecast HLA-A and HLA-B alleles in most subjects.

About this clone itself: Its specificity is unknown.

Amplification used 60 Vbeta primers and 13 Jbeta primers. Assay: immunoSEQ multiplex PCR; the TCRdb copy retains only in-frame clones and omits some. The repertoire holds roughly 150,000 clones, over 65% seen once, with around 13% in the top ten. The CDR3 runs to 15 residues. The V gene's germline CDR1 is SNHLY and CDR2 FYNNEI. Trimming cost V 4 bases and J 6 bases; bases outside gene matches: 7. Material for sequencing was PBMCs. The source of this sequence is a man aged 35 to 55 in good health and CMV-seropositive. This rearrangement joins TRBV2 to TRBJ2-7; 12 bases map to TRBD2. The CDR3 region has the DNA TGTGCCAGCAGTGGACTAGCGGGGGCCCTGGGCGAGCAGTACTTC. Translation gives CASSGLAGALGEQYF.